This is a list of T cell receptor beta chains from one sample in a study of T cell repertoires in cytomegalovirus infection. Using its own MiXCR run on the reads, TCRdb lists one record per CDR3 protein. Among about 360,000 distinct CDR3 sequences, roughly 18% were seen once, and the ten largest hold roughly 9%. Sequencing was carried out using PBMCs. Receptors originate from a human donor in good health (CMV status not recorded). Some clones in this sample may be carry-over from other donors' samples. The CDR3 runs from the conserved cysteine through the conserved F or W. A D gene is named only where the DNA matches it firmly. Where a row states a size, it is once, few, many or the class of an expanded clone; other rows omit it.

>-|TRBD2|TRBJ2-3|TRBV4-1
CASSQETSTYTDTQYF
TGCGCCAGCAGCCAAGAGACTAGCACATACACAGATACGCAGTATTTT
>few|-|TRBJ1-5|TRBV12-3/TRBV12-4
CASSFVATSNQPQHF
TGTGCCAGCAGTTTCGTGGCAACCAGCAATCAGCCCCAGCATTTT
>-|TRBD1|TRBJ2-3|TRBV20-1
CSARDQYRGIADTQYF
TGCAGTGCTAGAGATCAGTACAGGGGGATCGCAGATACGCAGTATTTT
>-|-|TRBJ1-5|TRBV10-3
CAMGGENGQPQHF
TGTGCCATGGGGGGGGAAAACGGGCAGCCCCAGCATTTT
>few|-|TRBJ2-7|TRBV6-5
CASSNGIGAAYEQYF
TGTGCCAGCAGCAACGGAATTGGGGCTGCCTACGAGCAGTACTTC
>many|-|TRBJ2-3|TRBV7-2
CASRPAGAQDTQYF
TGTGCCAGCAGGCCTGCCGGGGCGCAAGATACGCAGTATTTT
>many|TRBD1|TRBJ1-1|TRBV6-1
CASRPGTGGDLRTEAFF
TGTGCCAGCAGACCCGGGACAGGGGGTGACCTAAGAACTGAAGCTTTCTTT
>-|-|TRBJ1-1|TRBV9
CASSVVPAMNTEAFF
TGTGCCAGCAGCGTAGTCCCAGCTATGAACACTGAAGCTTTCTTT
>few|-|TRBJ2-1|TRBV7-2
CASSPPSVRDEQFF
TGTGCCAGCAGCCCCCCATCCGTTCGCGATGAGCAGTTCTTC
>many|TRBD1|TRBJ2-1|TRBV7-6
CASSRQGDEQFF
TGTGCCAGCAGCCGACAGGGGGATGAGCAGTTCTTC
>many|TRBD2|TRBJ2-7|TRBV7-2
CASSLAGGLYEQYF
TGTGCCAGCAGCTTAGCGGGAGGGTTATACGAGCAGTACTTC
>-|TRBD2|TRBJ2-5|TRBV7-2
CASRTAGPAQETQYF
TGTGCCAGCCGTACAGCGGGACCCGCCCAAGAGACCCAGTACTTC
>-|-|TRBJ1-5|TRBV2
CASSDSAGYSNQPQHF
TGTGCCAGCTCGGACAGCGCTGGGTATAGCAATCAGCCCCAGCATTTT
>many|TRBD1|TRBJ2-5|TRBV7-8
CASSRRSGQGAETQYF
TGTGCCAGCAGCCGAAGGTCGGGACAGGGGGCAGAGACCCAGTACTTC
>few|-|TRBJ1-1|TRBV7-2
CASSTQGYSTEAFF
TGTGCCAGCAGCACCCAGGGTTATTCCACTGAAGCTTTCTTT
>-|-|TRBJ1-3|TRBV14
CASILGRSSGNTIYF
TGTGCCAGCATATTGGGGAGGTCGTCTGGAAACACCATATATTTT
>few|TRBD2|TRBJ2-3|TRBV7-2
CASSRSTSGAAQYF
TGTGCCAGCAGCAGAAGCACTAGCGGGGCTGCGCAGTATTTT
>many|-|TRBJ1-5|TRBV12-3/TRBV12-4
CASSSPGGPQHF
TGTGCCAGCAGCTCCCCGGGAGGGCCCCAGCATTTT
>few|-|TRBJ2-7|TRBV20-1
CSALQQYSYEQYF
TGCAGTGCCCTACAGCAGTACTCCTACGAGCAGTACTTC
>many|-|TRBJ2-1|TRBV6-2/TRBV6-3
CASSPPLALKQFF
TGTGCCAGCAGCCCCCCTCTAGCGTTGAAGCAGTTCTTC
>many|-|TRBJ2-1|TRBV7-9
CASSLEPGGRHNEQFF
TGTGCCAGCAGCTTAGAACCGGGGGGCCGCCACAATGAGCAGTTCTTC
>-|TRBD2|TRBJ2-3|TRBV7-2
CASSPRLAGGPDTEYF
TGTGCCAGCAGCCCACGACTAGCGGGGGGGCCAGATACGGAGTATTTT
>many|TRBD1|TRBJ1-5|TRBV6-1
CATLGQLNQPQHF
TGTGCCACCCTGGGACAGCTCAATCAGCCCCAGCATTTT
>few|TRBD1|TRBJ1-1|TRBV6-2/TRBV6-3
CASSYSSGQPTTEAFF
TGTGCCAGCAGTTACTCCTCGGGACAGCCCACCACTGAAGCTTTCTTT
>once|-|TRBJ1-2|TRBV15
CATSRDIYGYTF
TGTGCCACCAGCAGAGATATCTATGGCTACACCTTC
>few|TRBD2|TRBJ2-7|TRBV11-2
CASSQTSGLTYEQYF
TGTGCCAGCAGCCAGACTAGCGGGCTAACCTACGAGCAGTACTTC
>many|-|TRBJ1-5|TRBV7-6
CASSLGLDNQPQHF
TGTGCCAGCAGCTTAGGGTTGGACAATCAGCCCCAGCATTTT
>-|TRBD1|TRBJ2-7|TRBV20-1
CSASVVGTGVYEQYF
TGCAGTGCTAGTGTCGTCGGGACAGGGGTCTACGAGCAGTACTTC
>-|TRBD1|TRBJ2-7|TRBV5-1
CASRETGVPYEQYF
TGCGCCAGCAGAGAGACAGGGGTACCCTACGAGCAGTACTTC
>many|TRBD2|TRBJ2-3|TRBV6-2/TRBV6-3
CASSYGGAGGRTDTQYF
TGTGCCAGCAGTTACGGCGGAGCGGGGGGCCGCACAGATACGCAGTATTTT
>many|TRBD2|TRBJ2-1|TRBV7-2
CASSGLAEYNEQFF
TGTGCCAGCAGCGGGCTAGCGGAGTACAATGAGCAGTTCTTC
>few|-|TRBJ1-2|TRBV7-2
CASRQGGRNYGYTF
TGTGCCAGCAGACAAGGCGGACGGAACTATGGCTACACCTTC
>many|-|TRBJ2-3|TRBV14
CASSHVADTQYF
TGTGCCAGCAGCCACGTGGCAGATACGCAGTATTTT
>-|-|TRBJ1-1|TRBV5-4
CASSPGVGGYEAFF
TGTGCCAGCAGCCCGGGGGTCGGGGGCTATGAAGCTTTCTTT
>many|TRBD1|TRBJ2-3|TRBV6-6
CASSQGTVSTDTQYF
TGTGCCAGCAGCCAAGGGACAGTCAGCACAGATACGCAGTATTTT
>-|-|TRBJ1-1|TRBV7-9
CASMAGRDTEAFF
TGTGCCAGCATGGCAGGGAGGGACACTGAAGCTTTCTTT
>many|TRBD2|TRBJ2-3|TRBV28
CASSSLAGGPDTQYF
TGTGCCAGCAGTTCCCTAGCGGGGGGGCCAGATACGCAGTATTTT
>-|-|TRBJ2-5|TRBV12-3/TRBV12-4
CASSPREEETQYF
TGTGCCAGCAGTCCCCGGGAAGAAGAGACCCAGTACTTC
>-|-|TRBJ1-1|TRBV15
CATSRDHVNTEAFF
TGTGCCACCAGCAGAGATCATGTGAACACTGAAGCTTTCTTT
>-|-|TRBJ2-3|TRBV2
CASTLTWGGTDTQYF
TGTGCCAGCACCCTGACCTGGGGAGGCACAGATACGCAGTATTTT
>many|TRBD2|TRBJ2-1|TRBV6-5
CASSTGGSYNEQFF
TGTGCCAGCAGTACCGGGGGGTCCTACAATGAGCAGTTCTTC
>few|-|TRBJ1-1|TRBV2
CASSGRPGVTEAFF
TGTGCCAGCAGTGGCCGACCTGGGGTTACTGAAGCTTTCTTT
>-|-|TRBJ2-5|TRBV11-2
CASSRMDRRGQETQYF
TGTGCCAGCAGCAGAATGGATCGGCGCGGACAAGAGACCCAGTACTTC
>-|-|TRBJ2-5|TRBV7-9
CASRTTEFTSF
TGTGCCAGCAGAACGACCGAGTTTACGTCCTTC
>many|TRBD1|TRBJ1-3|TRBV7-2
CASSSRQGSGNTIYF
TGTGCCAGCAGCTCAAGACAGGGTTCTGGAAACACCATATATTTT